This section outlines one T cell receptor beta chain sequence together with its context. The target of this receptor is not known. The input lacks base qualities; no much larger clone sits a single base away. Reads for this sample came from an Illumina NovaSeq 6000. TCRalpha and TCRbeta cDNA libraries were built by 5'RACE with constant-segment primers, adding sample barcodes and unique molecular identifiers. RNA was extracted from every sample with Trizol reagent. Amplification of the libraries took two PCR steps, and the second step added a second sample barcode plus Illumina TruSeq adapters. Sequencing of libraries was performed on an Illumina NovaSeq with 2 x 150 bp paired-end reads. In the paper's pipeline: The reads were demultiplexed and collapsed into UMI-guided consensus sequences using migec v1.2.7. Using mixcr v2.1.11, the UMI consensuses were aligned to TRA and TRB V and J templates and assembled into clonotypes. Expanded or contracted clonotypes were those called significant by both edgeR and NoisET, with noise models trained on biological replicates. edgeR calls used a false discovery rate-adjusted p below 0.01 and a log2 fold-change threshold of 1. PCA with hierarchical clustering of max-normalized trajectories of the 1000 most abundant clonotypes was used as exploratory dynamics analysis. The CD4 or CD8 phenotype of responding clones was assigned using the separately sequenced CD4+ and CD8+ repertoires. TCRdb took the public reads, trimmed them with fastp at Q25, ran MiXCR for clone calling and kept in-frame beta chains. Every entry covers one CDR3 protein and lists the most common genes and DNA from its rows. The V and J calls, along with clone size, are taken from TCRdb and not from the paper's own processing. The sample profile shows 300,000 to 350,000 distinct CDR3 sequences; approximately 15% of them were found once. The ten most abundant clones make up approximately 22% of the sample.

This sample was included in a study of T-cell memory formation after mild COVID-19 (dated by TCRdb to the early 2020s). Turning to the overall study: TCR sequence clusters from the two donors were found to be largely donor specific. In a couple of donors, T-cell clones that expanded and contracted after mild COVID-19 were followed by sequencing TCRalpha and TCRbeta repertoires longitudinally. Two young, previously healthy adult volunteers made up the cohort, one male and one female. The full study reports these points: Whether the second-wave clones peaking on day 37 were SARS-CoV-2 specific was not confirmed. Some responding clones were detected in pre-infection memory, suggesting pre-existing cross-reactive memory T cells joined the SARS-CoV-2 response. Contracting CD4+ clones appeared mostly in the CM and EM memory subsets, whereas CD8+ clones were enriched in EMRA. The study included only a couple of mild cases, and larger cohorts that include severe cases with pre-infection samples were judged to be necessary. From day 15 to 85, contracting clones showed balanced CD4/CD8 phenotypes, whereas a second wave of clones that expanded from day 15 to 37 leaned towards CD4+.

The CDR3 covers 13 residues, taking in both the cysteine and the phenylalanine. Kept here is only the CDR3 DNA, which spans 39 bases and is read in frame from base 1. CDR1 SGHTA and CDR2 FQGNSA were looked up in the germline V gene. The germline ends are 10 bases apart after V is trimmed by 2 bases and J by 6 bases. PBMCs were isolated by Ficoll-Paque density gradient centrifugation. This TCR was sampled from a man aged 18-30 years who had mild COVID-19 (a few samples of this study predate the infection). The sample titles of this study are shuffled in the database, so cell type and time point are left out; the donor was told from shared clones. Material for sequencing was PBMCs or a T cell subset sorted from them (not recorded which). The sequence links TRBV7-2 to TRBJ1-1, with the D segment identity uncertain. The nucleotides read TGTGCCAGCAGCTTACTGCTGTGGGCTGAAGCTTTCTTT. This codes for CASSLLLWAEAFF.